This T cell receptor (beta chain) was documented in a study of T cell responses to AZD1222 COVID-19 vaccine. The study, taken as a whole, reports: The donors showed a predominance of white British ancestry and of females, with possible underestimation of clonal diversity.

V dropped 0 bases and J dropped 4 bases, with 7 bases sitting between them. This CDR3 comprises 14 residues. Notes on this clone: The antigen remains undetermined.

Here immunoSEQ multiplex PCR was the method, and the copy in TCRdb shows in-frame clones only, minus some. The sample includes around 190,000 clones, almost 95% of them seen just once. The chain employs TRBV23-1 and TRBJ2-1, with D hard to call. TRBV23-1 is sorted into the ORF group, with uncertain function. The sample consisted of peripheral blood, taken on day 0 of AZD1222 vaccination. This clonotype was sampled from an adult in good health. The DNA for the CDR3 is TGCGCCAGCAGTCAATCGGTAAGTTACAATGAGCAGTTCTTC. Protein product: CASSQSVSYNEQFF.